This T cell receptor beta chain was retrieved from a study of T-cell memory formation after mild COVID-19. Points from the study as a whole: Shrinking CD4+ clones were chiefly CM and EM; CD8+ ones were chiefly EMRA. There were some responding clones in pre-infection memory, which suggested that cross-reactive memory had joined.

The CDR3 is 14 amino acids. Germline V gene sequence: CDR1 DFQATT, CDR2 SNEGSKA (reference sequence). Trimming pared 7 bases from V and 3 bases from J, leaving 18 bases between. TCRdb itself ran the 5' RACE reads through MiXCR, one entry per CDR3 protein. The table includes roughly 550,000 distinct CDR3 sequences, around 21% detected once. Concerning this clonotype: Its target is unknown.

The source material was PBMCs or a T cell subset sorted from them (not recorded which). This TCR derives from an adult woman who had mild COVID-19 (a few samples of this study predate the infection). Cell type and time point are not known. The chain uses TRBV20-1 and TRBJ1-1; D is possibly TRBD1 (6 bases). CDR3 sequence: CSVISDRGYTEAFF. For the CDR3, the DNA is TGCAGTGTTATCTCGGACAGAGGGTACACTGAAGCTTTCTTT.